This is a list of T cell receptor beta chains from one sample in a study of blood T cell repertoires in COVID-19. The method was immunoSEQ multiplex PCR; TCRdb's version includes in-frame clones alone and lacks a portion of them. The sample lists 540,000 or so clones, about 89% occurring once. The sample comprised peripheral blood. Receptor source: a woman between 45 and 65 years old with COVID-19, enrolled during active disease. Each CDR3 is given with its conserved first and last residue. Each record gives: V gene, clone size, J gene, CDR3 protein. Some rows have no size entry. The others give once, few or many, or a class for an expanded clone.

>TRBV5-1|-|TRBJ2-3
CASSLGLAGGTTDTQYF
>TRBV19|-|TRBJ2-7
CASSGQGGYEQYF
>TRBV5-1|-|TRBJ1-1
CASSPETVNTEAFF
>TRBV27|-|TRBJ2-2
CASSLSVDTGELFF
>TRBV28|-|TRBJ2-3
CAITRAGGGTDTQYF
>TRBV11-2|-|TRBJ1-2
CASSFDRADGYTF
>TRBV6-5|-|TRBJ1-6
CATTTVSSYNSPLHF
>TRBV9|-|TRBJ1-5
CASSPGQGAGQPQHF
>TRBV28|-|TRBJ1-4
CASSLAGAATNEKLFF
>TRBV6-5|-|TRBJ1-5
CASSPGNQPQHF
>TRBV5-1|-|TRBJ1-1
CASSPGTGVWAEAFF
>TRBV6-5|-|TRBJ1-2
CASSLYRVNYGYTF
>TRBV6-2/TRBV6-3|-|TRBJ1-1
CASSWGAEAFF
>TRBV6-6|-|TRBJ2-1
CASTPGVGDRLNEQFF
>TRBV30|-|TRBJ1-4
CAGTATNEKLFF
>TRBV19|-|TRBJ2-2
CASSIQAGYTGELFF
>TRBV6-5|-|TRBJ1-5
CASSRLSNQPQHF
>TRBV28|-|TRBJ2-3
CASSRSVLAGASSTDTQYF
>TRBV6-5|-|TRBJ1-2
CASSKTGIGYTF
>TRBV6-5|-|TRBJ1-2
CASSLLGTGLYGYTF
>TRBV15|-|TRBJ2-1
CATSSSRGTEQFF
>TRBV5-6|-|TRBJ1-5
CASSSGTGNSNQPQHF
>TRBV5-1|-|TRBJ1-3
CASSPGQSPNTIYF
>TRBV3-1/TRBV3-2|-|TRBJ1-4
CASSYGNEKLFF
>TRBV10-2|-|TRBJ2-7
CASRPGQGDAYEQYF
>TRBV7-8|-|TRBJ2-5
CASSSEPGGRETQYF
>TRBV19|-|TRBJ1-1
CASSIQGENTEAFF
>TRBV11-3|few|TRBJ1-1
CASSPQANTEAFF
>TRBV10-1|-|TRBJ1-3
CASSDGLASGNTIYF
>TRBV28|-|TRBJ1-2
CASSLHGFNYGYTF
>TRBV7-2|-|TRBJ2-1
CASSLGLAGSNEQFF
>TRBV7-2|-|TRBJ2-5
CASSRDRGPQETQYF
>TRBV24-1|-|TRBJ1-1
CATSDSDRLRGAFF
>TRBV6-6|-|TRBJ2-1
CASTRGGYNEQFF
>TRBV18|-|TRBJ1-4
CASSPGQGREKLFF
>TRBV7-9|-|TRBJ2-1
CASSPGLAVEWSSYNEQFF
>TRBV5-1|-|TRBJ2-3
CASRPALGPITDTQYF
>TRBV9|-|TRBJ2-2
CASSARDSYTGELFF
>TRBV6-1|-|TRBJ1-2
CASSERGGANYGYTF
>TRBV6-5|-|TRBJ1-4
CASRDGDRWNEKLFF
>TRBV27|-|TRBJ2-7
CASSPGQGIYEQYF
>TRBV7-9|-|TRBJ1-1
CASSLTRTGGGEAFF
>TRBV29-1|few|TRBJ2-7
CSVQTGRYEQYF
>TRBV5-1|-|TRBJ2-1
CASGDGAGRGVEQFF
>TRBV6-5|-|TRBJ1-1
CAVWLRTEAFF
>TRBV19|once|TRBJ2-1
CASSPDLLAGNLNEQFF
>TRBV9|-|TRBJ2-5
CASSVGGGAQETQYF
>TRBV24-1|-|TRBJ1-2
CATSDSGGGYTF
>TRBV29-1|-|TRBJ2-5
CSVVSIQGGTQYF
>TRBV28|-|TRBJ1-3
CASSRTRGSGGNTIYF
>TRBV27|-|TRBJ1-2
CASSPWGGMDYGYTF
>TRBV2|-|TRBJ1-2
CASNIRAGGYGYTF